A selection of T cell receptor beta chains follows, all from one sample in a study of shared clonotypes between healthy human individuals. The data were produced by immunoSEQ multiplex PCR, yet TCRdb's version contains in-frame clones alone and is incomplete. The data hold under 600,000 clones, with nearly 98% observed a single time. Sequenced: naive CD8+ T cells sorted from blood. Every receptor here comes from a man aged 30 to 39 in good health. CDR3s include the opening cysteine and the closing phenylalanine or tryptophan. D genes are given only for firm matches. Not all rows give a size; the values are once, few, many and, for expanded clones, a class.

clone size	D gene	J gene	V gene	CDR3 DNA	CDR3 protein
NA	NA	TRBJ2-7	TRBV30	TGTGCCTGGAGTAGGGTTGACAGCTACGAGCAGTACTTC	CAWSRVDSYEQYF
NA	TRBD1	TRBJ2-1	TRBV9	TGTGCCAGCAGCGTCCCGGACAGGGGGCAAGAGCAGTTCTTC	CASSVPDRGQEQFF
NA	NA	TRBJ2-1	TRBV6-4	TGTGCCAGCAGTGAATCGGTAGGATCATCCTACAATGAGCAGTTCTTC	CASSESVGSSYNEQFF
once	NA	TRBJ2-7	TRBV27	TGTGCCAGCAGTACAAGTTTGAACACCTTTTACGAGCAGTACTTC	CASSTSLNTFYEQYF
NA	TRBD1	TRBJ1-3	TRBV29-1	TGCAGCGTAGAGACAGGGTCTGGAAACACCATATATTTT	CSVETGSGNTIYF
NA	NA	TRBJ2-1	TRBV5-1	TGCGCCAGCAGCTTTAGCGCCAATGAGCAGTTCTTC	CASSFSANEQFF
NA	TRBD1	TRBJ1-5	TRBV6-6	TGTGCCAGCAGCCTTGGACAGGGCTATCAGCCCCAGCATTTT	CASSLGQGYQPQHF
NA	NA	TRBJ1-1	TRBV7-9	TGTGCCAGCAGCTTATCAGGAATGAACACTGAAGCTTTCTTT	CASSLSGMNTEAFF
NA	TRBD2	TRBJ2-7	TRBV5-4	TGTGCCAGCAGAACGGGACTACCTCCCCTGGAGCAGTACTTC	CASRTGLPPLEQYF
NA	NA	TRBJ1-5	TRBV30	TGTGCCTGGAGTGTAGTAGAGAATAGTCAGCCCCAGCATTTT	CAWSVVENSQPQHF
NA	NA	TRBJ1-2	TRBV25-1	TGTGCCAGCAGTGTGACAGGCTATGGCTACACCTTC	CASSVTGYGYTF
NA	NA	TRBJ1-5	TRBV4-1	TGCGCCAGCAGCCAACCATACGGGGAGCCCCAGCATTTT	CASSQPYGEPQHF
NA	TRBD2	TRBJ2-3	TRBV5-1	TGCGCCAGCAGCCCAGGACTAGCGGGCACAGATACGCAGTATTTT	CASSPGLAGTDTQYF
NA	NA	TRBJ1-1	TRBV6-6	TGTGCCAGCAGTTATCCCCAGGGAATGGTCACTGAAGCTTTCTTT	CASSYPQGMVTEAFF
NA	NA	TRBJ2-1	TRBV7-6	TGTGCCAGCAGCTTAAGGGGGGGGCCCGGCTCCTACAATGAGCAGTTCTTC	CASSLRGGPGSYNEQFF
NA	TRBD2	TRBJ2-1	TRBV27	TGTGCCAGCAGTCCGGCCCGCGGGAGTTCCTACAATGAGCAGTTCTTC	CASSPARGSSYNEQFF
NA	TRBD1	TRBJ2-7	TRBV14	TGTGCCAGCAGCCAAGCACCGGACAGGGGGTTAGAGGAGCAGTACTTC	CASSQAPDRGLEEQYF
NA	NA	TRBJ2-2	TRBV13	TGTGCCAGCAGTTTCAGCCTGACAGGCTACGGGGAGCTGTTTTTT	CASSFSLTGYGELFF
NA	NA	TRBJ2-7	TRBV28	TGTGCCAGCGCGACCGCAAACTCCTACGAGCAGTACTTC	CASATANSYEQYF
NA	NA	TRBJ2-2	TRBV15	TGTGCCACCAGCAGAGATCGAGGGCAGGGCGGCGGGGAGCTGTTTTTT	CATSRDRGQGGGELFF
once	NA	TRBJ2-5	TRBV6-6	TGTGCCAGCAGTTACTTGACCGACAAAGAGACCCAGTACTTC	CASSYLTDKETQYF
NA	NA	TRBJ1-3	TRBV30	TGTGCCTGGAGTGACTTTAATACTGGAAACACCATATATTTT	CAWSDFNTGNTIYF
NA	NA	TRBJ2-7	TRBV23-1	TGCGCCAGCAGTCAATCTGAGACATACTACGAGCAGTACTTC	CASSQSETYYEQYF
NA	TRBD1	TRBJ2-1	TRBV7-9	TGTGCCAGCAGCTCCGGGACAGCGGATAATGAGCAGTTCTTC	CASSSGTADNEQFF
NA	NA	TRBJ2-6	TRBV2	TGTGCCAGCAGTGAAAGGGCAGCCCTCTCTGGGGCCAACGTCCTGACTTTC	CASSERAALSGANVLTF
NA	NA	TRBJ2-7	TRBV2	TGTGCCGCGAAGGGCTCAGGCGAGCAGTACTTC	CAAKGSGEQYF
NA	NA	TRBJ2-3	TRBV5-4	TGTGCCAGCAGCTTGGTCGGCACCAGCACAGATACGCAGTATTTT	CASSLVGTSTDTQYF
NA	NA	TRBJ1-2	TRBV7-8	TGTGCCAGCAGCTTAGCTCCAGGGATCTATGGCTACACCTTC	CASSLAPGIYGYTF